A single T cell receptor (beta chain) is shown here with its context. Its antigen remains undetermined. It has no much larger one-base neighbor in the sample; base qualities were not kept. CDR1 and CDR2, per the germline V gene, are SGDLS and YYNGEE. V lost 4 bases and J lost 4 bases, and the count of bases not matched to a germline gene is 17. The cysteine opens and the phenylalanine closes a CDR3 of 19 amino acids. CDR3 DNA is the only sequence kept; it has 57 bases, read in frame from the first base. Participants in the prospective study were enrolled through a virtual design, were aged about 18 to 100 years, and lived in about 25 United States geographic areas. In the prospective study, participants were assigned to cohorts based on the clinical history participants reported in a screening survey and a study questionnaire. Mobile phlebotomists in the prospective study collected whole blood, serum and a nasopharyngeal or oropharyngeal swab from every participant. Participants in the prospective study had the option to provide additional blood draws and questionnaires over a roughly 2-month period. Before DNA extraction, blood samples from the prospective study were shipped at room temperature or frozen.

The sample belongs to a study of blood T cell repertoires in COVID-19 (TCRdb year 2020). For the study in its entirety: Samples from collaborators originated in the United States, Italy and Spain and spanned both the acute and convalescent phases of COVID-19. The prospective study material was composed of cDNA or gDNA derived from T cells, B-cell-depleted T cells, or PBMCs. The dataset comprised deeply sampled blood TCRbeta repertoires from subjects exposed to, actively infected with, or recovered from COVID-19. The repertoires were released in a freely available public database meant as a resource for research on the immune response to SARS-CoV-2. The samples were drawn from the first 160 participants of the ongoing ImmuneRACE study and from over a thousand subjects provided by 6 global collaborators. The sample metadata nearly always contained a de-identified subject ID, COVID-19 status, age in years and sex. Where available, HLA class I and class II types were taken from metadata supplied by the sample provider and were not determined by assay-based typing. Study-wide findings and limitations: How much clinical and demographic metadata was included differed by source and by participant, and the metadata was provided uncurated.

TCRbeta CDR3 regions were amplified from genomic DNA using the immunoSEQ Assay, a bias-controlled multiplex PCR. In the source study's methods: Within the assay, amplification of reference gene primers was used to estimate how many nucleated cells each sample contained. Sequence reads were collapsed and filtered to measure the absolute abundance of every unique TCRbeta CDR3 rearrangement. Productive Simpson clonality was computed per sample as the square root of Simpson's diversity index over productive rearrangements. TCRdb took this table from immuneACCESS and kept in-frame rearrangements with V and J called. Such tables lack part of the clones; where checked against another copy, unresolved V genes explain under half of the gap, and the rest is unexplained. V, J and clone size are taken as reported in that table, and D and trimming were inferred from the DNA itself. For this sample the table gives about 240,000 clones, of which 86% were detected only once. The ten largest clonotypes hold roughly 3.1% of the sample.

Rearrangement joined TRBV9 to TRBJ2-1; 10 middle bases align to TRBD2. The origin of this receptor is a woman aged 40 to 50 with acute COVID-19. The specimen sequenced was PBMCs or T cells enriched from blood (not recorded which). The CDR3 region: CASSPHDGMGLATYNEQFF. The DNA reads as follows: TGTGCCAGCAGCCCCCACGACGGTATGGGACTAGCGACTTACAATGAGCAGTTCTTC.